The 19 T cell receptor beta chains presented below share a single source sample, sequenced in a study of T-cell memory formation after mild COVID-19. Via MiXCR, TCRdb re-called the 5' RACE reads, giving one row per CDR3 protein. The table has roughly 280,000 distinct CDR3 sequences, over 7% seen once. The source material was PBMCs or a T cell subset sorted from them (not recorded which). The origin of the receptors is a man aged 18 to 29 who had mild COVID-19 (a few samples of this study predate the infection). Cell type and time point are not known.

This clonotype was observed many times. The rearrangement links TRBV7-2 to TRBJ2-2; 8 bases align to TRBD2. V lost 3 bases, J lost 3 bases, and 0 bases stayed unmatched. Germline V lookup: CDR1 SGHTA, CDR2 FQGNSA. The CDR3 is 14 residues long. The CDR3 nucleotides are TGTGCCAGCAGCTTTAGCGGGGACACCGGGGAGCTGTTTTTT. The encoded protein is CASSFSGDTGELFF.

There are a few counts of this clonotype. The rearrangement uses TRBV6-5 and TRBJ1-5; D is uncertain. Per germline, CDR1 MNHEY and CDR2 SVGAGI. V lost 8 bases to trimming and J lost 2 bases, with 7 bases between them. This CDR3 is 12 amino acids long. This chain's CDR3 is CASGRRNQPQHF. The CDR3 DNA sequence: TGTGCCAGCGGGCGTCGCAATCAGCCCCAGCATTTT.

This clonotype was picked up a small number of times. This sequence joins TRBV7-9 and TRBJ1-1; 7 bases fit TRBD1. After removal of 5 bases from V and 11 bases from J, the junction contained 14 bases not matched to a gene. This CDR3 region has 14 residues. Germline CDR1 is SEHNR and CDR2 is FQNEAQ (reference sequence). The CDR3 protein is CASSPRQGQDGAFF. The CDR3 DNA reads as TGTGCCAGCAGCCCACGACAGGGCCAAGACGGGGCTTTCTTT.

The chain joins TRBV3-1 to TRBJ2-2; no clear D. The CDR3 loop spans 15 amino acids. Germline CDR1 is LGHDT and CDR2 is YNNKEL (reference sequence). V was shortened by 0 bases and J by 4 bases, with 9 bases between the two germline ends. The DNA for the CDR3 is TGTGCCAGCAGCCAAGATAGTGGTTTCACCGGGGAGCTGTTTTTT. Encoded protein: CASSQDSGFTGELFF. The full variable domain, in which reference TRBV3-1 and TRBJ2-2 provide the parts outside the CDR3, is DTAVSQTPKYLVTQMGNDKSIKCEQNLGHDTMYWYKQDSKKFLKIMFSYNNKELIINETVPNRFSPKSPDKAHLNLHINSLELGDSAVYFCASSQDSGFTGELFFGEGSRLTVL.

This clonotype was counted between two and nine times. This chain links TRBV20-1 with TRBJ2-5; TRBD1 is a possible D gene (5 bases). Trimming took off 6 bases at V and 1 base at J, with 18 bases between the two ends. Germline assignment: CDR1 DFQATT and CDR2 SNEGSKA (reference sequence). The CDR3 contains 15 residues. CDR3 sequence (DNA): TGCAGTGCCCAGGGAACCCCCGGAACCCAAGAGACCCAGTACTTC. The encoded protein is CSAQGTPGTQETQYF.

This clonotype came up many times. The gene calls are TRBV5-1 and TRBJ2-7, with TRBD1 identical over 7 bases. The CDR3 sequence is 13 residues long. Looked up from germline, CDR1 is SGHRS and CDR2 is YFSETQ. The V gene end was trimmed by 3 bases and the J gene end by 4 bases; junction bases not matched to a gene: 4. The CDR3: CASSSTGSYEQYF. The DNA for the CDR3 is TGCGCCAGCAGCTCGACAGGGTCATACGAGCAGTACTTC.

V gene TRBV25-1 combines with J gene TRBJ2-4, with no clear D. This CDR3 is built from 11 residues. V lost 5 bases to trimming and J lost 8 bases, with 7 bases between them. Looked up from germline, CDR1 is MGHDK and CDR2 is SYGVNS. The CDR3 loop is CASSPQDIQYF. DNA for the CDR3: TGTGCCAGCAGTCCCCAGGACATTCAGTACTTC.

This clonotype showed up many times. The V call is TRBV12-3 or TRBV12-4, the J call TRBJ2-7; D call uncertain. Deletions cut 4 bases from V and 1 base from J, with 11 bases between. The CDR3 consists of 14 residues. CDR3 protein: CASSSAAGSYEQYF. The CDR3, as DNA: TGTGCCAGCAGTTCGGCCGCAGGTTCCTACGAGCAGTACTTC.

The chain recombines TRBV7-2 with TRBJ2-3; 11 positions agree with TRBD2. The V and J ends lost 5 bases and 5 bases, in that order; junction bases with no gene match: 9. This CDR3 contains 16 residues. Germline V gene lookup returns CDR1 SGHTA and CDR2 FQGNSA. CDR3 in amino acids: CASSADSGGAGDTQYF. In DNA form, the CDR3 reads TGTGCCAGCAGCGCAGATAGCGGGGGGGCCGGAGATACGCAGTATTTT. Supplemented by reference TRBV7-2 and TRBJ2-3, the full variable domain reads GAGVSQSPSNKVTEKGKDVELRCDPISGHTALYWYRQSLGQGLEFLIYFQGNSAPDKSGLPSDRFSAERTGGSVSTLTIQRTQQEDSAVYLCASSADSGGAGDTQYFGPGTRLTVL.

Many counts were recorded for this clonotype. This chain links TRBV12-3 or TRBV12-4 with TRBJ1-4; TRBD1 aligns across 8 bases. V trimming: 5 bases; J trimming: 8 bases; junction bases outside the gene matches: 4. This CDR3 comprises 13 residues. CDR3 DNA: TGTGCCAGCAGTCGACAGGGGCGGGAAAAACTGTTTTTT. It translates to CASSRQGREKLFF.

The chain carries TRBV4-3 and TRBJ2-5; TRBD1 aligns across 7 bases. Germline trimming cut 3 bases from V and 5 bases from J; bases unmatched to any gene: 9. CDR1 LGHNA and CDR2 YSLEER come from the germline V gene. This CDR3 is 15 amino acids long. The CDR3 sequence is CASSQTGSSGETQYF. CDR3 in DNA: TGCGCCAGCAGCCAGACAGGGTCCTCCGGGGAGACCCAGTACTTC.

The chain couples TRBV5-1 to TRBJ2-1, with no clear D. V was clipped by 4 bases and J by 4 bases, with 9 bases between them. CDR1 and CDR2 from the germline V gene are SGHRS and YFSETQ. The CDR3 is made up of 13 amino acids. The chain's CDR3 is CASSTDGYNEQFF. CDR3 nucleotide sequence: TGCGCCAGCAGCACAGACGGTTACAATGAGCAGTTCTTC.

There are a few counts of this clonotype. The chain recombines TRBV29-1 with TRBJ2-7; D not certain. The CDR3 runs to 11 residues. Germline V gene lookup returns CDR1 SQVTM and CDR2 ANQGSEA. Trimming removed 7 bases at V and 3 bases at J, with 10 bases between. The chain's CDR3 is CSAGESYEQYV. The CDR3 nucleotides are TGCAGCGCGGGCGAGAGCTACGAGCAGTACGTC.

CDR3 region: CASSYSTGANTGELFF. The DNA for the CDR3 is TGTGCCAGCAGTTACTCGACAGGGGCGAACACCGGGGAGCTGTTTTTT. V gene TRBV6-2 or TRBV6-3 combines with J gene TRBJ2-2; the match to TRBD1 covers 8 bases. V shed 0 bases and J 0 bases; nucleotides not matched to a gene: 0. CDR3 length: 16 amino acids. The germline gives CDR1 MNHEY, CDR2 SVGEGT.

The chain couples TRBV12-3 or TRBV12-4 to TRBJ2-1; unclear D gene. V was cut by 7 bases and J by 2 bases, with 9 bases left in between. The CDR3 has 13 amino acids. CDR3 sequence reads: CASTYTAYNEQFF. For the CDR3, the DNA is TGTGCCAGCACTTACACCGCCTACAATGAGCAGTTCTTC.

This clonotype occurred many times. The chain recombines TRBV4-2 with TRBJ2-7; D unresolved. V was pared by 1 base and J by 4 bases, with 5 bases between. Germline CDR1 is LGHNA and CDR2 is YNFKEQ. CDR3 length equals 12 residues. The CDR3 DNA follows: TGTGCCAGCAGCCAAGGGGCTTACGAGCAGTACTTC. Its protein is CASSQGAYEQYF.

This clonotype was recorded a few times. The chain employs TRBV3-1 and TRBJ1-2; the D gene is possibly TRBD1 (6 bases). Germline-derived CDR1 and CDR2 are LGHDT and YNNKEL (reference sequence). Trimming took 3 bases from V and 2 from J, leaving 10 bases between them. The CDR3 length is 14 residues. CDR3 in amino acids: CASSHRGSNYGYTF. The CDR3 bases are TGTGCCAGCAGCCACAGGGGCTCGAACTATGGCTACACCTTC. Together with reference TRBV3-1 and TRBJ1-2, the CDR3 gives the full variable domain: DTAVSQTPKYLVTQMGNDKSIKCEQNLGHDTMYWYKQDSKKFLKIMFSYNNKELIINETVPNRFSPKSPDKAHLNLHINSLELGDSAVYFCASSHRGSNYGYTFGSGTRLTVV.

This clonotype has more than one count but fewer than ten. V usage is TRBV3-1 and J usage is TRBJ2-5; the D is unclear. The CDR3 has 13 amino acids. Germline CDR1 is LGHDT and CDR2 is YNNKEL (reference sequence). V was shortened by 1 base and J by 3 bases, with 6 bases between the two germline ends. CDR3 protein: CASSQVMEETQYF. CDR3 bases: TGTGCCAGCAGCCAAGTTATGGAAGAGACCCAGTACTTC.

V and J are TRBV6-5 and TRBJ2-7; D unresolved. V lost 0 bases and J lost 6, with 6 bases in between. The length of the CDR3 is 12 residues. Looked up from germline, CDR1 is MNHEY and CDR2 is SVGAGI. The CDR3 region is CASSYSWREQYF. In DNA form, the CDR3 reads TGTGCCAGCAGTTACTCATGGCGCGAGCAGTACTTC.